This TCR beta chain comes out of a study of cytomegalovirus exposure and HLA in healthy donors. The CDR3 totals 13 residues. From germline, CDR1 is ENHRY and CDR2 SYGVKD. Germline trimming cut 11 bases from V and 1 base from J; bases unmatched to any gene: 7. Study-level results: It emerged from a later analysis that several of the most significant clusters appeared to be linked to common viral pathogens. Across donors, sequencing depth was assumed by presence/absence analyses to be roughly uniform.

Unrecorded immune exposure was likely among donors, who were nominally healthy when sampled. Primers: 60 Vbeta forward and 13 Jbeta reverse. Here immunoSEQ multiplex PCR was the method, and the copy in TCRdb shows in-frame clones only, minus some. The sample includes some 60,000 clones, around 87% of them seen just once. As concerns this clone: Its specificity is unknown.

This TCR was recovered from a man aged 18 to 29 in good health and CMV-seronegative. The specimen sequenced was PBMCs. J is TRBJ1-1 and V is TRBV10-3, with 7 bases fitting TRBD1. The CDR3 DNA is TGTGCCGCTCGGTGGGACAGGAACACTGAAGCTTTCTTT. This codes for CAARWDRNTEAFF.